The 20 T cell receptor beta chains given below trace back to one sample, sequenced in a study of follicular helper T cells after annual influenza vaccination. Stated time point: 2014-2015 season, 7 days after vaccination. The protocol was immunoSEQ multiplex PCR, while the TCRdb copy is restricted to in-frame clones and leaves out a portion. Of about 9,000 clones in the sample, more than 80% were seen once. The starting material was CXCR5+ CD38- circulating T follicular helper cells from blood, obtained 7 days after influenza vaccination. Sample subset: circulating Tfh, non-naive CD4+CXCR5+PD-1+ (ICOS+CD38+ or ICOS-CD38-). Every receptor here comes from an adult who received the influenza vaccine.

This clone was counted a single time. The chain couples TRBV11-2 to TRBJ2-7, with 14 bases identical to TRBD2. Trimming at V came to 5 bases and at J to 12 bases, leaving 6 bases not matched to a gene. The CDR3 is 13 amino acids. Germline CDR1 is SGHAT and CDR2 is FQNNGV. CDR3 protein: CASSPTTSGGGYF. CDR3 in DNA: TGTGCCAGCAGCCCCACGACTAGCGGGGGGGGGTACTTC.

The genes are TRBV5-5 and TRBJ2-5; TRBD1 aligns across 8 bases. This CDR3 is built from 17 residues. CDR1 is SGHKS and CDR2 is YYEKEE in the germline V gene (reference sequence). V was pared by 4 bases and J by 5 bases, with 16 bases of the junction left unmatched. The CDR3 is CASSTPLGQGALETQYF. The CDR3 DNA follows: TGTGCCAGCAGCACGCCTTTAGGGCAGGGGGCGCTTGAGACCCAGTACTTC. Full variable domain (outside the CDR3, taken from reference TRBV5-5 and TRBJ2-5): DAGVTQSPTHLIKTRGQQVTLRCSPISGHKSVSWYQQVLGQGPQFIFQYYEKEERGRGNFPDRFSARQFPNYSSELNVNALLLGDSALYLCASSTPLGQGALETQYFGPGTRLLVL.

The chain carries TRBV9 and TRBJ2-1, with 9 nucleotides matching TRBD2. The CDR3 contains 18 residues. J gave up 8 bases and V 0 bases, and 15 bases lay outside the gene matches. Germline V gives CDR1 SGDLS, CDR2 YYNGEE. The CDR3 region is CASSVGVSGGGVFYEQFF. CDR3 DNA sequence: TGTGCCAGCAGCGTAGGTGTTAGCGGGGGCGGGGTTTTCTATGAGCAGTTCTTC.

V gene TRBV6-1 combines with J gene TRBJ2-5; perhaps TRBD1 as D (6 bases). The CDR3 runs to 14 residues. Germline assignment: CDR1 MNHNS and CDR2 SASEGT. V shed 7 bases and J shed 4 bases, with 16 bases lying between them. The CDR3 DNA reads TGTGCCAGCACCGGGACACGGACCCTAGAGACCCAGTACTTC. This sequence encodes CASTGTRTLETQYF.

The chain employs TRBV6-5 and TRBJ1-5; D call uncertain. Germline CDR1 and CDR2: MNHEY and SVGAGI. V lost 6 bases, J lost 1 base, and 10 bases lay in between. The CDR3 totals 14 residues. CDR3 protein: CASSTSRSNQPQHF. CDR3 bases: TGTGCCAGCAGCACCTCGAGGAGCAATCAGCCCCAGCATTTT.

The chain recombines TRBV18 with TRBJ1-3, with D possibly being TRBD1 (5 bases). The CDR3 length is 13 residues. Trimming removed 3 bases at V and 8 bases at J, with 11 bases between. From germline, CDR1 is KGHSH and CDR2 LQKENI. DNA for the CDR3: TGTGCCAGCTCACCCGGGGGACGGGACACCATATATTTT. Translated, it gives CASSPGGRDTIYF.

The chain has TRBV7-8 and TRBJ1-1; D remains ambiguous. V lost 5 bases to trimming and J lost 4 bases, with 8 bases between them. Germline V CDR1 and CDR2: SGHVS, FQNEAQ. The CDR3 is 12 amino acids. The CDR3 here is CASSPGPTEAFF. CDR3 nucleotide sequence: TGTGCCAGCAGCCCCGGACCCACTGAAGCTTTCTTT.

The chain uses TRBV7-9 and TRBJ2-3; TRBD1 matches at 7 bases. V dropped 1 base and J dropped 2; count of bases not matched to a gene: 6. The CDR3 is made up of 16 amino acids. The V gene's germline CDR1 is SEHNR and CDR2 FQNEAQ (reference sequence). The CDR3 spells CASSLVGTEPTDTQYF. The CDR3 DNA follows: TGTGCCAGCAGCTTAGTCGGGACAGAGCCCACAGATACGCAGTATTTT.

A few counts support this clone. V usage is TRBV15 and J usage is TRBJ2-5; D might be TRBD2 (6 bases). The germline V gene encodes CDR1 LNHNV and CDR2 YYDKDF (reference sequence). V was shortened by 0 bases and J by 0 bases, with 11 bases between the two germline ends. CDR3 length: 16 amino acids. The CDR3 is CATSRDFLADQETQYF. CDR3 sequence (DNA): TGTGCCACCAGCAGAGATTTCTTAGCGGACCAAGAGACCCAGTACTTC.

V and J are TRBV28 and TRBJ2-1, with 11 nucleotides matching TRBD2. Germline V gene sequence: CDR1 MDHEN, CDR2 SYDVKM. The CDR3 runs to 18 residues. Trimming cost V 6 bases and J 7 bases; bases outside gene matches: 17. The CDR3 region has the DNA TGTGCCAGCAGAACCGGGATTCGTCGGACTAGCGGGCTTAATGAGCAGTTCTTC. Translated, it gives CASRTGIRRTSGLNEQFF.

The chain uses TRBV28 and TRBJ1-1, with D possibly matching TRBD1 (6 bases). Trimming pared 2 bases from V and 2 bases from J, leaving 15 bases between. This CDR3 is built from 16 residues. CDR1 and CDR2 (germline): MDHEN, SYDVKM. The CDR3 DNA is TGTGCCAGCAGTTTAAGGGATGGCAGGGGAAACACTGAAGCTTTCTTT. Encoded protein: CASSLRDGRGNTEAFF.

The gene calls are TRBV7-2 and TRBJ1-4; possible D gene TRBD1, 6 bases. Germline loops: CDR1 SGHTA, CDR2 FQGNSA. V lost 3 bases and J 8 bases, leaving 10 bases between the germline ends. This CDR3 has 13 amino acids. CDR3 DNA: TGTGCCAGCAGCTTGGGGGGCGGGGAAAAACTGTTTTTT. Translation gives CASSLGGGEKLFF.

This rearrangement joins TRBV28 to TRBJ2-6; the D is unclear. Trimming pared 3 bases from V and 11 bases from J, leaving 14 bases between. Germline V gene data show CDR1 as MDHEN and CDR2 as SYDVKM. The CDR3 contains 14 residues. CDR3 DNA: TGTGCCAGCAGTTTCGACAAGGCCTCTTACGTCCTGACTTTC. This codes for CASSFDKASYVLTF.

Here the CDR3 DNA reads TGTGCCAGCAGTGTTAGGGACAGGGTGAGCACTGAAGCTTTCTTT. Translating it yields CASSVRDRVSTEAFF. The chain recombines TRBV13 with TRBJ1-1, with 9 bases lining up with TRBD1. Unmatched junction bases numbered 9, after V lost 6 bases and J lost 4 bases. Germline values: CDR1 PRHDT, CDR2 FYEKMQ (reference sequence). The length of the CDR3 is 15 residues.

In this sample, this clone turned up a few times. The gene calls are TRBV4-1 and TRBJ2-7, with 9 bases aligning to TRBD2. V was clipped by 4 bases and J by 0 bases; unmatched bases: 13. The CDR3 sequence is 18 residues long. The germline V gene has CDR1 MGHRA and CDR2 YSYEKL. The CDR3 DNA follows: TGCGCCAGCAGCCTAGTTGGTAGCGGGAGTTCCAGCTCCTACGAGCAGTACTTC. It specifies CASSLVGSGSSSSYEQYF.

The gene calls are TRBV6-6 and TRBJ1-1; 7 bases map to TRBD1. With 6 bases clipped from V and 10 bases from J, the junction kept 14 bases outside the gene matches. This CDR3 contains 14 residues. The germline gives CDR1 MNHNY, CDR2 SVGAGI (reference sequence). CDR3 sequence reads: CASRPTGAYGGAFF. The CDR3 nucleotides read TGTGCCAGCAGACCAACAGGGGCCTACGGGGGAGCTTTCTTT.

The V call is TRBV19, the J call TRBJ2-5; possible D gene TRBD1, 5 bases. The CDR3 covers 15 residues. Trimming took off 3 bases at V and 5 bases at J, with 16 bases between the two ends. Looked up from germline, CDR1 is LNHDA and CDR2 is SQIVND (reference sequence). CDR3 bases: TGTGCCAGTAGTATTGGGGCCGCAGGGTTGGAGACCCAGTACTTC. Amino acid sequence: CASSIGAAGLETQYF.

This clone showed up just once. The J gene is TRBJ2-2, the V gene TRBV5-1; the match to TRBD1 covers 7 bases. The germline CDR1 and CDR2 sequences are SGHRS and YFSETQ. The V segment lost 2 bases and the J segment 7 bases; nucleotides outside the gene matches: 8. This CDR3 is built from 15 residues. DNA for the CDR3: TGCGCCAGCAGCTTAGGGACAGATAGTGGCGGGGAGCTGTTTTTT. Protein sequence: CASSLGTDSGGELFF.

This sequence joins TRBV7-2 and TRBJ2-3, with D perhaps matching TRBD2 (6 bases). CDR1 is SGHTA and CDR2 is FQGNSA in the germline V gene. Trimming took 6 bases from V and 6 from J, leaving 13 bases between them. CDR3 size: 13 residues. The CDR3 sequence is CASSRDFTDTQYF. The CDR3 DNA sequence: TGTGCCAGCAGTCGGGACTTCACCGATACGCAGTATTTT.

The chain employs TRBV15 and TRBJ2-2, with 7 bases aligning to TRBD1. Germline CDR1 LNHNV, CDR2 YYDKDF (reference sequence). Trimming cost V 4 bases and J 7 bases; bases outside gene matches: 6. This CDR3 has 14 residues. CDR3 in amino acids: CATSKVRGSGELFF. For the CDR3, the DNA is TGTGCCACCAGCAAGGTCAGGGGGAGCGGGGAGCTGTTTTTT.